The 25 T cell receptor beta chains below come from one sample, sequenced in a study of control samples from healthy donors and cancer patients. Assay: immunoSEQ multiplex PCR; the TCRdb copy retains only in-frame clones and omits some. Altogether approximately 150,000 clones are present, 90% to 95% being singletons, with the ten largest covering 1.2% to 1.5%. Sequencing was performed on blood. The origin of the receptors is a woman aged 18-29 years in good health.

The gene calls are TRBV10-3 and TRBJ2-7, with D possibly being TRBD1 (6 bases). Per germline, CDR1 ENHRY and CDR2 SYGVKD. This CDR3 spans 12 amino acids. Trimming removed 5 bases at V and 4 bases at J, with 9 bases between. The CDR3 is CAISKGQYEQYF. The DNA for the CDR3 is TGTGCCATCAGTAAGGGACAATACGAGCAGTACTTC.

The chain joins TRBV6-5 to TRBJ2-1; D not certain. This CDR3 has 15 residues. Per the germline V gene, CDR1 is MNHEY and CDR2 is SVGAGI. The V gene lost 6 bases and the J gene lost 2 bases, with 14 bases spanning the gap. The DNA of the CDR3 is TGTGCCAGCAGGGCCCAGGACGGCCCCTACAATGAGCAGTTCTTC. It is translated as CASRAQDGPYNEQFF.

The chain employs TRBV2 and TRBJ2-5, with 8 nucleotides matching TRBD2. Germline V gene data show CDR1 as SNHLY and CDR2 as FYNNEI. V lost 8 bases and J lost 6; bases outside the gene matches: 8. CDR3 length: 13 residues. CDR3 DNA: TGTGCCAGCCGGCGGGAGGCGGGGAAGACCCAGTACTTC. The encoded protein is CASRREAGKTQYF.

The chain recombines TRBV27 with TRBJ1-2, with a possible D match to TRBD1 (6 bases). Deletions cut 7 bases from V and 3 bases from J, with 18 bases between. Germline V gene lookup returns CDR1 MNHEY and CDR2 SMNVEV (reference sequence). This CDR3 is built from 15 residues. CDR3 sequence: CASKTDRSSDYGYTF. The CDR3 DNA is TGTGCCAGCAAAACTGACAGGAGTAGTGACTATGGCTACACCTTC.

V gene TRBV5-4 combines with J gene TRBJ2-1; D call uncertain. CDR1 and CDR2 (germline): SGHNT, YYREEE (reference sequence). Trimming took off 2 bases at V and 7 bases at J, with 7 bases between the two ends. CDR3 length equals 12 residues. The CDR3 sequence: CASSFFGNEQFF. CDR3 nucleotide sequence: TGTGCCAGCAGCTTTTTTGGGAATGAGCAGTTCTTC.

The V and J genes are TRBV5-1 and TRBJ2-1; tentative D call: TRBD2 (6 bases). Trimming removed 4 bases at V and 3 bases at J, with 20 bases between. This CDR3 is 17 amino acids long. Germline-derived CDR1 and CDR2 are SGHRS and YFSETQ. The DNA of the CDR3 is TGCGCCAGCAGCGGAACCCCCGGGAGTGGGGTCTACAATGAGCAGTTCTTC. Protein sequence: CASSGTPGSGVYNEQFF.

V usage is TRBV3-1 (or the pseudogene TRBV3-2) and J usage is TRBJ2-7; D is unresolved. Germline lookup yields CDR1 LGHDT and CDR2 YNNKEL (reference sequence). This CDR3 spans 13 amino acids. V lost 0 bases and J 5 bases, leaving 8 bases between the germline ends. The chain's CDR3 is CASSQDRTDEQYF. CDR3 DNA: TGTGCCAGCAGCCAAGATAGGACGGACGAGCAGTACTTC.

This clone was counted between two and nine times. This chain links TRBV24-1 with TRBJ1-5; no firm D call. This CDR3 is built from 15 residues. The germline gives CDR1 KGHDR, CDR2 SFDVKD. V gave up 3 bases and J gave up 4 bases, with 12 bases separating them. The CDR3 DNA is TGTGCCACCAGTGATGTGACAAAGAAGAATCAGCCCCAGCATTTT. Amino acids: CATSDVTKKNQPQHF.

J is TRBJ2-7 and V is TRBV5-1, with TRBD1 as a possible D gene (6 bases). The V end was cut by 4 bases, the J end by 2 bases, with 31 bases between. The CDR3 contains 20 residues. CDR1 is SGHRS and CDR2 is YFSETQ in the germline V gene. The CDR3 bases are TGCGCCAGCAGCCTCGACCTCGTTGCAGGGGATATGTGGTCCGCCTACGAGCAGTACTTC. Protein: CASSLDLVAGDMWSAYEQYF.

This chain connects TRBV5-1 to TRBJ1-2, with D uncertain. The length of the CDR3 is 14 residues. Per the germline V gene, CDR1 is SGHRS and CDR2 is YFSETQ. V was clipped by 0 bases and J by 8 bases, with 14 bases between them. The CDR3 here is CASSLAGGSEGYTF. DNA for the CDR3: TGCGCCAGCAGCTTGGCGGGTGGCAGTGAAGGCTACACCTTC.

This chain connects TRBV7-9 to TRBJ1-1; a possible D gene is TRBD1 (5 bases). Germline CDR1 reads SEHNR; CDR2 reads FQNEAQ (reference sequence). The germline V and J ends were trimmed by 4 bases and 11 bases, with 20 bases remaining between them. CDR3 size: 14 residues. For the CDR3, the DNA is TGTGCCAGCAGCTGGGGGGACCCCACCCTGTGGGCTTTCTTT. The encoded protein is CASSWGDPTLWAFF.

The chain uses TRBV9 and TRBJ2-3; D is possibly TRBD2 (5 bases). Germline assignment: CDR1 SGDLS and CDR2 YYNGEE. V dropped 6 bases and J dropped 1 base, with 15 bases sitting between them. This CDR3 has 15 amino acids. Written as DNA, the CDR3 is TGTGCCAGCACCGGTAGGACTCTAGGCACAGATACGCAGTATTTT. This codes for CASTGRTLGTDTQYF.

The chain joins TRBV5-4 to TRBJ2-1; 8 positions match TRBD1. Germline assignment: CDR1 SGHNT and CDR2 YYREEE (reference sequence). The CDR3 consists of 16 residues. Germline trimming cut 4 bases from V and 7 bases from J; bases unmatched to any gene: 13. The CDR3 DNA reads as TGTGCCAGCAGCCCGCCCGGGACAGGAAAATTTAATGAGCAGTTCTTC. This sequence encodes CASSPPGTGKFNEQFF.

The rearrangement uses TRBV19 and TRBJ1-1; D gene unclear. Germline V gene data show CDR1 as LNHDA and CDR2 as SQIVND (reference sequence). This CDR3 spans 11 amino acids. V lost 8 bases, J lost 4 bases, and 8 bases lay in between. The CDR3 spells CASLGITEAFF. CDR3 nucleotide sequence: TGTGCCAGTCTGGGTATCACTGAAGCTTTCTTT.

The rearrangement links TRBV9 to TRBJ1-2; D perhaps matches TRBD1 (5 bases). The CDR3 spans 14 residues. Germline V gives CDR1 SGDLS, CDR2 YYNGEE. With 3 bases removed from V and 8 bases from J, the gap between germline ends came to 17 bases. CDR3 sequence (DNA): TGTGCCAGCAGCGGAGGGGTACGGGACTGGGGCTACACCTTC. Its translation is CASSGGVRDWGYTF. Full variable domain (missing parts from reference TRBV9 and TRBJ1-2): DSGVTQTPKHLITATGQRVTLRCSPRSGDLSVYWYQQSLDQGLQFLIQYYNGEERAKGNILERFSAQQFPDLHSELNLSSLELGDSALYFCASSGGVRDWGYTFGSGTRLTVV.

The chain recombines TRBV7-9 with TRBJ1-1; a weak D match, TRBD1 (6 bases). This CDR3 contains 14 residues. The germline V and J ends were trimmed by 5 bases and 4 bases, with 14 bases remaining between them. Germline V gene lookup returns CDR1 SEHNR and CDR2 FQNEAQ (reference sequence). The CDR3 DNA reads TGTGCCAGCAGCAATCGACAGGCGGGCACTGAAGCTTTCTTT. Its translation: CASSNRQAGTEAFF.

The chain uses TRBV18 and TRBJ2-5, with unresolved D. The CDR3 totals 12 residues. Trimming pared 3 bases from V and 3 bases from J, leaving 5 bases between. Germline lookup yields CDR1 KGHSH and CDR2 LQKENI. The CDR3 coding sequence is TGTGCCAGCTCACCCAGTGAAGAGACCCAGTACTTC. Protein: CASSPSEETQYF.

Note on this clone: The sample holds other DNA sequences that translate to the same CDR3. The chain joins TRBV7-9 to TRBJ1-2; no clear D. The CDR3 is made up of 13 amino acids. CDR1 and CDR2 (germline): SEHNR, FQNEAQ (reference sequence). V was cut by 5 bases and J by 1 base, with 8 bases left in between. The DNA of the CDR3 is TGTGCCAGCAGCCTCGACGGTAACTATGGCTACACCTTC. Protein product: CASSLDGNYGYTF.

CDR3 coding DNA: TGTGCCAGCATCCGAGGGCGGTCGTACTTC. Protein sequence: CASIRGRSYF. The chain combines TRBV28 with TRBJ2-7; D possibly corresponds to TRBD2 (5 bases). Germline V lookup: CDR1 MDHEN, CDR2 SYDVKM. CDR3 length: 10 residues. V gave up 7 bases and J gave up 12 bases, with 13 bases separating them.

V gene TRBV11-2 combines with J gene TRBJ1-2; maybe TRBD1 (6 bases). The germline CDR1 and CDR2 sequences are SGHAT and FQNNGV. The CDR3 length is 16 residues. V was cut by 1 base and J by 8 bases, with 20 bases left in between. The CDR3 nucleotides are TGTGCCAGCAGCTTAGCACCCAGGGGAGTGGTAGGAGGCTACACCTTC. Amino acids: CASSLAPRGVVGGYTF.

This chain uses TRBV11-2 with TRBJ1-2; no clear D. The ends were cut back, 5 bases at V and 3 bases at J, with 22 bases in the middle. The CDR3 extends over 17 amino acids. Germline V gives CDR1 SGHAT, CDR2 FQNNGV. CDR3: CASSKYLKRDSDYGYTF. The CDR3, as DNA: TGTGCCAGCAGCAAGTATTTGAAGAGGGATAGCGACTATGGCTACACCTTC.

The rearrangement joins TRBV5-8 to TRBJ1-3; TRBD1 agrees at 7 bases. The CDR3 runs to 15 residues. Germline-derived CDR1 and CDR2 are SGHTS and YDEGEE. The ends lost 4 bases at V and 0 bases at J; junction bases unmatched: 4. The CDR3 loop reads CASSTGQYSGNTIYF. DNA for the CDR3: TGTGCCAGCAGCACGGGACAGTACTCTGGAAACACCATATATTTT.

The V call is TRBV28, the J call TRBJ2-1; 10 nucleotides line up with TRBD1. Per germline, CDR1 MDHEN and CDR2 SYDVKM. Trimming removed 6 bases from V and 7 bases from J; junction bases left unmatched: 12. This CDR3 is 16 amino acids long. The CDR3 DNA reads as TGTGCCAGCAGCAGAACGACAGGGGGCCGTGTAAATGAGCAGTTCTTC. As protein: CASSRTTGGRVNEQFF. Complete variable domain (other parts from reference TRBV28 and TRBJ2-1): DVKVTQSSRYLVKRTGEKVFLECVQDMDHENMFWYRQDPGLGLRLIYFSYDVKMKEKGDIPEGYSVSREKKERFSLILESASTNQTSMYLCASSRTTGGRVNEQFFGPGTRLTVL.

This sequence joins TRBV27 and TRBJ1-2; D may be TRBD1 (5 bases). Germline CDR1 and CDR2: MNHEY and SMNVEV (reference sequence). Deletions cut 2 bases from V and 7 bases from J, with 5 bases between. The CDR3 spans 11 residues. The CDR3 here is CASSLGAGYTF. CDR3 DNA: TGTGCCAGCAGTTTAGGGGCTGGCTACACCTTC.

In this sample, this clone turned up once. The rearrangement links TRBV19 to TRBJ2-2, with D perhaps being TRBD1 or TRBD2 (5 bases each). This CDR3 comprises 15 residues. The V end was cut by 5 bases, the J end by 3 bases, with 13 bases between. Germline V gene lookup returns CDR1 LNHDA and CDR2 SQIVND (reference sequence). The CDR3 protein is CASSARDGYTGELFF. DNA for the CDR3: TGTGCCAGTAGTGCCCGGGACGGATACACCGGGGAGCTGTTTTTT.